The 10 T cell receptor beta chains in this list originate from one sample, sequenced in a study of T cells after posttransplantation cyclophosphamide. Here immunoSEQ multiplex PCR was the method, and the copy in TCRdb shows in-frame clones only, minus some. The sample includes around 35,000 clones, none of them occurring once. Specimen: PBMCs. These TCRs come from a girl aged 5-17 years in good health, CMV-negative, and a related stem cell transplant donor.

This clone was counted ten times or more. V and J are TRBV27 and TRBJ2-1, with TRBD1 matching 8 bases. The germline V gene encodes CDR1 MNHEY and CDR2 SMNVEV (reference sequence). Trimming took 2 bases from V and 0 from J; bases not matched to a gene: 12. The CDR3 contains 19 residues. CDR3 in DNA: TGTGCCAGCAGTTTAAAGGCAGGGGGCGCGAGGAGCTCCTACAATGAGCAGTTCTTC. It yields the protein CASSLKAGGARSSYNEQFF.

This clone was detected ten times or more. V and J are TRBV7-8 and TRBJ2-7, with 8 nucleotides matching TRBD1. CDR1 SGHVS and CDR2 FQNEAQ come from the germline V gene. The CDR3 is 15 amino acids. The ends lost 5 bases at V and 3 bases at J; junction bases unmatched: 9. The CDR3 protein is CASSQGALTVYEQYF. The DNA for the CDR3 is TGTGCCAGCAGCCAGGGGGCCTTGACGGTCTACGAGCAGTACTTC.

V usage is TRBV29-1 and J usage is TRBJ2-1; 7 nucleotides agree with TRBD2. After removal of 4 bases from V and 9 bases from J, the junction contained 12 bases not matched to a gene. Germline CDR1 SQVTM, CDR2 ANQGSEA. There are 14 residues in the CDR3. DNA of the CDR3: TGCAGCGTTGTAGAGCGGGGTTCGTGGGGTGAGCAGTTCTTC. It specifies CSVVERGSWGEQFF.

This clone came up many times. The rearrangement links TRBV7-2 to TRBJ2-6; 9 nucleotides align to TRBD2. Germline CDR1 reads SGHTA; CDR2 reads FQGNSA. This CDR3 spans 19 amino acids. J was trimmed by 1 base and V by 0 bases; bases with no gene match: 7. CDR3 nucleotide sequence: TGTGCCAGCAGCTTAGCGTTCCTAGCGGGACCTTCTGGGGCCAACGTCCTGACTTTC. The encoded protein is CASSLAFLAGPSGANVLTF.

The chain combines TRBV6-4 with TRBJ2-1, with D hard to call. Germline CDR1 MRHNA, CDR2 SNTAGT. The CDR3 loop spans 13 amino acids. Between the trimmed V and J ends, which lost 2 bases and 9 bases, there was a span of 11 bases. CDR3 in DNA: TGTGCCAGCAGTGACACGGAGTACGGTGAGCAGTTCTTC. This gives the protein CASSDTEYGEQFF.

At least ten counts were recorded for this clone. The V gene is TRBV4-1, the J gene TRBJ2-1, with D unresolved. This CDR3 spans 12 amino acids. Germline assignment: CDR1 MGHRA and CDR2 YSYEKL. Trimming pared 1 base from V and 9 bases from J, leaving 7 bases between. The CDR3 bases are TGCGCCAGCAGCCAAGTTCCCTTTGAGCAGTTCTTC. Amino acid sequence: CASSQVPFEQFF.

This clone has ten or more counts. The rearrangement uses TRBV6-4 and TRBJ2-1, with a possible D match to TRBD2 (6 bases). From germline, CDR1 is MRHNA and CDR2 SNTAGT. This CDR3 has 16 amino acids. Between the trimmed V and J ends, which lost 2 bases and 8 bases, there was a span of 19 bases. The CDR3 DNA sequence: TGTGCCAGCAGTGACACACCGGGACTCGGGGCGGATGAGCAGTTCTTC. Its translation is CASSDTPGLGADEQFF.

This clone was counted only a few times. The CDR3 reads CASSLMDRAYEQYF. As DNA, the CDR3 is TGTGCCAGCAGCTTGATGGACAGAGCCTACGAGCAGTACTTC. The V gene is TRBV7-9, the J gene TRBJ2-5; D might be TRBD1 (6 bases). With the DNA end fitting TRBJ2-7 better, the J assignment may be wrong. This CDR3 has 14 residues. Germline CDR1 SEHNR, CDR2 FQNEAQ (reference sequence).

This chain uses TRBV6-4 with TRBJ1-6; 7 bases align to TRBD1. The CDR3 runs to 15 residues. After removal of 5 bases from V and 11 bases from J, the junction contained 12 bases not matched to a gene. Per germline, CDR1 MRHNA and CDR2 SNTAGT. The CDR3 sequence: CASSQQIRGLTPLHF. CDR3 coding DNA: TGTGCCAGCAGTCAACAGATTAGGGGGCTGACACCCCTCCACTTT.

This clone has a count of ten or more. The chain joins TRBV2 to TRBJ2-5; 7 nucleotides match TRBD2. The CDR3 length is 14 residues. Germline-derived CDR1 and CDR2 are SNHLY and FYNNEI. Germline trimming cut 6 bases from V and 1 base from J; bases unmatched to any gene: 5. In nucleotides, the CDR3 is TGTGCCAGCAGGGTGCGGGAGACCCAAGAGACCCAGTACTTC. Its protein product is CASRVRETQETQYF.